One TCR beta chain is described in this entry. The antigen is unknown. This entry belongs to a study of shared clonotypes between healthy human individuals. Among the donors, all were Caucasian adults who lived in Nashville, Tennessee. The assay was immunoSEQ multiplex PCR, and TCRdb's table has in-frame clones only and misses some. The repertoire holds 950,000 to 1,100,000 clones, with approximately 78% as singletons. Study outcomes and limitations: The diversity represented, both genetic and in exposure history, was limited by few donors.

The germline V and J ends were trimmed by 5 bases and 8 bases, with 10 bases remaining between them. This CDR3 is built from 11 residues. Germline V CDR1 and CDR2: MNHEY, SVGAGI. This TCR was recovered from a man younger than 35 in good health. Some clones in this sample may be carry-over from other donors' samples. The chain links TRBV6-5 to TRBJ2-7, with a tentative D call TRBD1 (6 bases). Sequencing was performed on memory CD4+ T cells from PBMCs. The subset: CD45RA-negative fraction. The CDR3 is CASSEQGQQYF. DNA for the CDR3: TGTGCCAGCAGTGAACAGGGACAGCAGTACTTC.